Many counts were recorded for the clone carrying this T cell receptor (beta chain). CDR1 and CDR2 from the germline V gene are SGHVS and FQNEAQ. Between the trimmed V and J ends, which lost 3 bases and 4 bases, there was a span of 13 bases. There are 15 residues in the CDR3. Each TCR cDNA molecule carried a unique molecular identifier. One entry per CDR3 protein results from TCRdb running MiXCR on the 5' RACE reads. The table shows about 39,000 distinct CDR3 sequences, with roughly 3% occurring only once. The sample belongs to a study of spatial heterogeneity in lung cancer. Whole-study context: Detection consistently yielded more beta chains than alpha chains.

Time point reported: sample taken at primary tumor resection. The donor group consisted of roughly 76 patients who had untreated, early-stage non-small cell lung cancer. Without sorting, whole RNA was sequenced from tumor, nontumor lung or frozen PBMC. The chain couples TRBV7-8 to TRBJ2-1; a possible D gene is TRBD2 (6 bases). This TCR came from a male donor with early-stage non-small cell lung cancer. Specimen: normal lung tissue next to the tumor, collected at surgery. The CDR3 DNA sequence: TGTGCCAGCAGCTTCAGCGCGGGACGGTACAATGAGCAGTTCTTC. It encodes CASSFSAGRYNEQFF.